These T cell receptor beta chains were read from a single sample in a study of shared clonotypes between healthy human individuals. Generated by immunoSEQ multiplex PCR, the TCRdb table keeps only in-frame clones and is missing some. Of just under 350,000 clones in the sample, around 67% were seen once. Sequences were obtained from memory CD4+ T cells sorted from blood. These receptors were obtained from a man aged 25 to 45 in good health. The CDR3 runs from the conserved cysteine through the conserved F or W. The D gene is left open where the match is weak. The size field is filled for only some rows; it gives once, few, many or a size class.

d_gene	j_gene	abundance	v_gene	CDR3nt	CDR3aa
.	TRBJ1-1	few	TRBV6-6	TGTGCCAGCAGTTCGTCAGGTTGGACTGAAGCTTTCTTT	CASSSSGWTEAFF
TRBD2	TRBJ2-5	.	TRBV18	TGTGCCAGCTCACCTCCTAGCGGGAGAGGGGGAGAGACCCAGTACTTC	CASSPPSGRGGETQYF
TRBD1	TRBJ1-4	.	TRBV4-1	TGCGCCAGCAGCCAGACAGGGATAATCCCGGAAAAACTGTTTTTT	CASSQTGIIPEKLFF
TRBD1	TRBJ1-5	.	TRBV5-1	TGCGCCAGCAGACCGACAGGGTCTAGCAATCAGCCCCAGCATTTT	CASRPTGSSNQPQHF
.	TRBJ2-1	.	TRBV19	TGTGCCAGTAGTATAGTTTTCTCCCAAGACTTCAATGAGCAGTTCTTC	CASSIVFSQDFNEQFF
.	TRBJ2-5	few	TRBV19	TGTGCCAGTAGTATACGGGCAGGGACCGAGACCCAGTACTTC	CASSIRAGTETQYF
TRBD2	TRBJ2-7	.	TRBV28	TGTGCCAGCAGGCCGGGACTAGCAATCCCCTACGAGCAGTACTTC	CASRPGLAIPYEQYF
.	TRBJ2-3	.	TRBV5-1	TGCGCCAGCAGTTTGGGAGCGCACAGCACAGATACGCAGTATTTT	CASSLGAHSTDTQYF
.	TRBJ1-1	once	TRBV29-1	TGCAGCGTTGCCTCACAGGGAAACACTGAAGCTTTCTTT	CSVASQGNTEAFF
TRBD1	TRBJ1-5	.	TRBV12-5	TGTGCTAGTGGTCCCCATACCGGGACAGGGCGTCAGCCCCAGCATTTT	CASGPHTGTGRQPQHF
.	TRBJ2-5	few	TRBV27	TGTGCCAGCAGCCTGGGAGAGACCCAGTACTTC	CASSLGETQYF
TRBD2	TRBJ2-1	.	TRBV5-4	TGTGCCAGCAGCTCTAGCGGGAGTGCCTACAATGAGCAGTTCTTC	CASSSSGSAYNEQFF
.	TRBJ2-2	.	TRBV7-9	TGTGCCAGCAGCTCCTACGGGGAGCTGTTTTTT	CASSSYGELFF
.	TRBJ2-7	.	TRBV2	TGTGCCAGCAAGGAACTAACCTACGAGCAGTACTTC	CASKELTYEQYF
.	TRBJ1-2	few	TRBV27	TGTGCCAGCAGTTTATCGCGACAGGCCCGAGGCTACACCTTC	CASSLSRQARGYTF
.	TRBJ2-5	.	TRBV5-1	TGCGCCAGCACCCCGATCCAAGGGGAGACCCAGTACTTC	CASTPIQGETQYF
.	TRBJ2-1	.	TRBV28	TGTGCCAGCAGTCTTCGGTGGGGGTCGGGCAATGAGCAGTTCTTC	CASSLRWGSGNEQFF
.	TRBJ1-1	once	TRBV9	TGTGCCAGCAGCGTCAGAGCCTTGTCCACTGAAGCTTTCTTT	CASSVRALSTEAFF